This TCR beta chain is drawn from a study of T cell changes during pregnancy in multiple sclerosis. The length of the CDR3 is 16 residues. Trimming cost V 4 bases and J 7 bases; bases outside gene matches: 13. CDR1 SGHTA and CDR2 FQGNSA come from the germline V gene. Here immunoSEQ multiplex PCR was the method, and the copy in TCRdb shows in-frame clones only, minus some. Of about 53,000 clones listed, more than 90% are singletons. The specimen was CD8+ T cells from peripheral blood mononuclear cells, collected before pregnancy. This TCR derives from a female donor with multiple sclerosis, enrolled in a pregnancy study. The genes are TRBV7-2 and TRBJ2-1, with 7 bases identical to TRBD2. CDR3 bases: TGTGCCAGCAGCTATCCTAGCTGGGGGGGGAGTAATGAGCAGTTCTTC. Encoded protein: CASSYPSWGGSNEQFF.